This T cell receptor (beta chain) came from a study of sequential checkpoint blockade in melanoma. Treatment meaning: randomized to nivolumab then ipilimumab (arm A) or the reverse (arm B). Clones were read by immunoSEQ multiplex PCR, and TCRdb kept only the in-frame ones, dropping some. The sample lists under 20,000 clones, about 86% occurring once. CDR1 and CDR2 from the germline V gene are SNHLY and FYNNEI. The ends lost 3 bases at V and 2 bases at J; junction bases unmatched: 4. The length of the CDR3 is 15 residues. V usage is TRBV2 and J usage is TRBJ1-5, with TRBD1 matching over 7 bases. This receptor was taken from a human donor with melanoma. The input for sequencing was CD8+ T cells sorted from blood (inferred from file names), taken from a patient given nivolumab and ipilimumab in sequence. CDR3 coding DNA: TGTGCCAGCAGTGAGCTCACAGGGGGCAATCAGCCCCAGCATTTT. This translates into CASSELTGGNQPQHF. The whole variable domain, remainder taken from reference TRBV2 and TRBJ1-5, is EPEVTQTPSHQVTQMGQEVILRCVPISNHLYFYWYRQILGQKVEFLVSFYNNEISEKSEIFDDQFSVERPDGSNFTLKIRSTKLEDSAMYFCASSELTGGNQPQHFGDGTRLSIL.